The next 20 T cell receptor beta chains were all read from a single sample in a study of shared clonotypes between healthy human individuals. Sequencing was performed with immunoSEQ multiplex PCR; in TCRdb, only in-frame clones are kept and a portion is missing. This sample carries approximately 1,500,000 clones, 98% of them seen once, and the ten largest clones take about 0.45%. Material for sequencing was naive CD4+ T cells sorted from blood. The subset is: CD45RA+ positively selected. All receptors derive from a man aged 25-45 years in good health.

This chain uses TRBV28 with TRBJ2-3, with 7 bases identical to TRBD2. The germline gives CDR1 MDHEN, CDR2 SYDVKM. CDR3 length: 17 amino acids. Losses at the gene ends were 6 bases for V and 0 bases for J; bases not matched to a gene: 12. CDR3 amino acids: CASRYLGRGTSTDTQYF. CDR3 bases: TGTGCCAGCAGATATCTGGGGAGGGGAACTAGCACAGATACGCAGTATTTT.

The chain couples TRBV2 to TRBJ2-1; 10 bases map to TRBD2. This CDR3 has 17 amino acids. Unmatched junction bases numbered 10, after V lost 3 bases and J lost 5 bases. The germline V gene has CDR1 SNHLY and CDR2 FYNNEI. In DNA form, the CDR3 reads TGTGCCAGCAGTGAGATCGGGAAGCGGGAGGGAAACAATGAGCAGTTCTTC. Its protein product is CASSEIGKREGNNEQFF.

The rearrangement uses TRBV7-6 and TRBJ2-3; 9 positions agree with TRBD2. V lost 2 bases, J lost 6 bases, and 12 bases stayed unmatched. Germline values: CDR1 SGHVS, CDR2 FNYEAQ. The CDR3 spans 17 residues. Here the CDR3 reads CASSLRGRARGGDTQYF. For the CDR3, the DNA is TGTGCCAGCAGCTTACGCGGGAGGGCCCGCGGGGGGGATACGCAGTATTTT.

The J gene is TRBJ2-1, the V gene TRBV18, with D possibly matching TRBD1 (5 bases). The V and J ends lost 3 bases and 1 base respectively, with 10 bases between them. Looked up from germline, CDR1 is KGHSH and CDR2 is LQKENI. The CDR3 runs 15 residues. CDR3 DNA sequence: TGTGCCAGCTCACCGGCAGGGATATCCTACAATGAGCAGTTCTTC. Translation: CASSPAGISYNEQFF.

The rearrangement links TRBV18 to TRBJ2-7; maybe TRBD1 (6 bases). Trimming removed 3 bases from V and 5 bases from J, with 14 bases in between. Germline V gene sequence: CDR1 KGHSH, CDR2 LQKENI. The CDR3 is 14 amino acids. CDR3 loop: CASSPLEQGNEQYF. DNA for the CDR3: TGTGCCAGCTCACCCCTAGAGCAGGGGAACGAGCAGTACTTC.

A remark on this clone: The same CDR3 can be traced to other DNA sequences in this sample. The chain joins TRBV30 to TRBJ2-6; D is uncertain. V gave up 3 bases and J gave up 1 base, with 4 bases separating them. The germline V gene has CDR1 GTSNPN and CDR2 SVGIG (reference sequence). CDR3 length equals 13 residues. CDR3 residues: CAWSPSGANVLTF. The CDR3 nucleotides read TGTGCCTGGAGCCCTTCTGGGGCCAACGTCCTGACTTTC.

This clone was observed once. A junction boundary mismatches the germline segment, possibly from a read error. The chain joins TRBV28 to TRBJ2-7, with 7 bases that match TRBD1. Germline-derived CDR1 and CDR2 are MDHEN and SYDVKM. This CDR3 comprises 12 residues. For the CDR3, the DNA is TGTGCCTGCAGACAGGGCTCCTACGAGCAGTACTTC. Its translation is CACRQGSYEQYF.

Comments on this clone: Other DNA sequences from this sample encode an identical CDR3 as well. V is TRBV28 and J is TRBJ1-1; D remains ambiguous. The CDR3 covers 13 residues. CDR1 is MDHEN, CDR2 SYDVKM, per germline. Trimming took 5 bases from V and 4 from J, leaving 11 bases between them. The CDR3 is CASSTLGGTEAFF. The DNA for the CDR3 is TGTGCCAGCAGTACCCTCGGCGGCACTGAAGCTTTCTTT.

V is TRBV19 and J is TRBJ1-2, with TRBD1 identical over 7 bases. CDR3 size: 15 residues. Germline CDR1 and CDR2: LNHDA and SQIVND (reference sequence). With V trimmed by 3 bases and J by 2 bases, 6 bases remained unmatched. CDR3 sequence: CASSMGQPINYGYTF. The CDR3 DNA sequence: TGTGCCAGTAGTATGGGACAGCCCATAAACTATGGCTACACCTTC.

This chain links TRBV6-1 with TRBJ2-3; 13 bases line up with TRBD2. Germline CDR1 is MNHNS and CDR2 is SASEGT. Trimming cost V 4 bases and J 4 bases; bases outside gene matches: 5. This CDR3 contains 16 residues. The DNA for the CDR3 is TGTGCCAGCAGTGCCAAGACTAGCGGGAGGTCAGATACGCAGTATTTT. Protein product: CASSAKTSGRSDTQYF.

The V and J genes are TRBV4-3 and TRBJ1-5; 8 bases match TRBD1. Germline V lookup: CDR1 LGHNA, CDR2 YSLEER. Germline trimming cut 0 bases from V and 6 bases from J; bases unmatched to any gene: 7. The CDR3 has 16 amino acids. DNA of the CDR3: TGCGCCAGCAGCCAAGATTATTGGGACAGGAGTCAGCCCCAGCATTTT. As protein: CASSQDYWDRSQPQHF.

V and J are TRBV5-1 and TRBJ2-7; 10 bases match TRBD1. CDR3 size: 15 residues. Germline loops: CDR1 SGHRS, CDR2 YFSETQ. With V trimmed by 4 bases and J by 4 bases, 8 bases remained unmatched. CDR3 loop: CASSNRDRGAYEQYF. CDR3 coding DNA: TGCGCCAGCAGCAACCGGGACAGGGGTGCGTACGAGCAGTACTTC.

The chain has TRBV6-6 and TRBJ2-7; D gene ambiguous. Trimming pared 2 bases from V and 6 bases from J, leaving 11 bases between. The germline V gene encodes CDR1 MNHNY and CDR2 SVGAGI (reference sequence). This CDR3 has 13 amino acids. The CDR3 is CASSYLGNGEQYF. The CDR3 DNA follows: TGTGCCAGCAGTTACCTAGGGAATGGCGAGCAGTACTTC.

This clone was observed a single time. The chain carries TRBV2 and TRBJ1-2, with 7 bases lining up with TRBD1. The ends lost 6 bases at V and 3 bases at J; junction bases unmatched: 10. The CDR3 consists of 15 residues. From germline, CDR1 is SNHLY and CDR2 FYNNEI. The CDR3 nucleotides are TGTGCCAGCAGCGACCAGGACAGGAGCTACTATGGCTACACCTTC. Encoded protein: CASSDQDRSYYGYTF.

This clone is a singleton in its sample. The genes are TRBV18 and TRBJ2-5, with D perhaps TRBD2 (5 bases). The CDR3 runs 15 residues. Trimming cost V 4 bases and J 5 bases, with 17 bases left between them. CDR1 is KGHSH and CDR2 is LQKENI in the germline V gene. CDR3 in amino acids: CASSRIGLSRETQYF. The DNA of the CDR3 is TGTGCCAGCTCACGGATCGGACTTAGCAGGGAGACCCAGTACTTC.

DNA of the CDR3: TGCGCCAGCAGCATCTCCGGGCCCTACGAGCAGTACTTC. Residues: CASSISGPYEQYF. V and J are TRBV5-1 and TRBJ2-7; no clear D. Germline-derived CDR1 and CDR2 are SGHRS and YFSETQ. The CDR3 has 13 residues. The ends were cut back, 4 bases at V and 2 bases at J, with 10 bases in the middle.

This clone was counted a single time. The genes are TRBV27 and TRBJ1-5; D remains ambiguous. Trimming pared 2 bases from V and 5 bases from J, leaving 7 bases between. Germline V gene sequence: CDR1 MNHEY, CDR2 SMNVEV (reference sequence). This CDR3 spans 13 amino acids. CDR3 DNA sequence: TGTGCCAGCAGTTTAAATGGGTATCAGCCCCAGCATTTT. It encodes CASSLNGYQPQHF.

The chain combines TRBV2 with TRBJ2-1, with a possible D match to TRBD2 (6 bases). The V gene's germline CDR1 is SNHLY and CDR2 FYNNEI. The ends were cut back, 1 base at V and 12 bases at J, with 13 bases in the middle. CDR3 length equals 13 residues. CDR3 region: CASSEVGGVGQFF. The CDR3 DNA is TGTGCCAGCAGTGAAGTTGGAGGGGTCGGGCAGTTCTTC. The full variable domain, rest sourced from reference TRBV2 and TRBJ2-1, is EPEVTQTPSHQVTQMGQEVILRCVPISNHLYFYWYRQILGQKVEFLVSFYNNEISEKSEIFDDQFSVERPDGSNFTLKIRSTKLEDSAMYFCASSEVGGVGQFFGPGTRLTVL.

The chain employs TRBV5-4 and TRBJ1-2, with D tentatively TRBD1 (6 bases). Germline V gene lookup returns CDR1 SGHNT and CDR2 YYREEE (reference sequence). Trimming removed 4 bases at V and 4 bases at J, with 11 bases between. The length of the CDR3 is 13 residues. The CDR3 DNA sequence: TGTGCCAGCAGCCCTCGGGGGGCCTATGGCTACACCTTC. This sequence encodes CASSPRGAYGYTF.

This CDR3 is CASSFPLGEQYF. The CDR3 DNA is TGCGCCAGCAGTTTCCCCTTGGGGGAGCAGTACTTC. The genes are TRBV5-1 and TRBJ2-7; D not resolved. CDR1 is SGHRS and CDR2 is YFSETQ in the germline V gene. CDR3 length equals 12 residues. The V end lost 5 bases, the J end lost 7 bases, and 13 bases lay between the germline ends.